This TCR beta chain came from a study of T cell repertoires in cytomegalovirus infection. The germline gives CDR1 SGHDT, CDR2 YYEEEE. This CDR3 has 15 residues. Trimming cost V 4 bases and J 4 bases; bases outside gene matches: 7. This clonotype was found many times. TCRdb reprocessed the reads with MiXCR, giving one entry per CDR3 protein. This table has about 100,000 distinct CDR3 sequences, 20% to 30% appearing once. The clonotype comes from a human donor in good health (CMV status not recorded). Some clones in this sample may be carry-over from other donors' samples. Sequenced input: CD8+ T cells from PBMCs. This chain links TRBV5-6 with TRBJ2-1; 8 nucleotides match TRBD1. CDR3 region: CASSLTGGLYNEQFF. As DNA, the CDR3 is TGTGCCAGCAGCCTTACAGGGGGATTATACAATGAGCAGTTCTTC.